One sample yielded the 18 T cell receptor beta chains listed below, sequenced in a study of blood T cell repertoires in COVID-19. Sequencing was performed with immunoSEQ multiplex PCR; in TCRdb, only in-frame clones are kept and a portion is missing. This table holds under 150,000 clones, around three quarters found once. Sequencing was done on a sample of peripheral blood. Every receptor here comes from a woman of 80 years or more with acute or convalescent COVID-19.

This clone showed up just a few times. The chain combines TRBV6-2 or TRBV6-3 with TRBJ1-5, with 7 bases aligning to TRBD1. The CDR3 extends over 19 amino acids. Unmatched junction bases numbered 11, after V lost 0 bases and J lost 0 bases. Germline V gene data show CDR1 as MNHEY and CDR2 as SVGEGT. CDR3 loop: CASSYSLGKGGFSNQPQHF. In nucleotides, the CDR3 is TGTGCCAGCAGTTACTCTCTCGGTAAAGGGGGCTTTAGCAATCAGCCCCAGCATTTT.

The chain uses TRBV29-1 and TRBJ2-1, with TRBD2 matching 11 bases. Germline CDR1 is SQVTM and CDR2 is ANQGSEA. V dropped 3 bases and J dropped 4; count of bases not matched to a gene: 2. The CDR3 has 14 residues. CDR3 loop: CSVETSGIYNEQFF. Written as DNA, the CDR3 is TGCAGCGTTGAGACTAGCGGGATATACAATGAGCAGTTCTTC.

This chain connects TRBV18 to TRBJ1-4, with 8 bases aligning to TRBD1. Trimming at V came to 5 bases and at J to 0 bases, leaving 8 bases not matched to a gene. The CDR3 runs 17 residues. Germline V gene sequence: CDR1 KGHSH, CDR2 LQKENI. CDR3 loop: CASSTGTGGATNEKLFF. The DNA of the CDR3 is TGTGCCAGCTCAACCGGGACAGGAGGAGCAACTAATGAAAAACTGTTTTTT.

The V and J genes are TRBV28 and TRBJ2-1, with 7 bases that match TRBD2. The CDR3 covers 14 residues. V dropped 6 bases and J dropped 0; count of bases not matched to a gene: 2. CDR1 and CDR2 (germline): MDHEN, SYDVKM. CDR3 DNA sequence: TGTGCCAGCAGCAAGCGGGGCTCCTACAATGAGCAGTTCTTC. The encoded protein is CASSKRGSYNEQFF.

V and J are TRBV7-3 and TRBJ1-1; 8 nucleotides match TRBD1. The length of the CDR3 is 13 residues. Trimming at V came to 4 bases and at J to 5 bases, leaving 3 bases not matched to a gene. In germline, CDR1 is SGHTA, CDR2 FQGTGA. The CDR3 coding sequence is TGTGCCAGCAGCTCGGACAGGGATACTGAAGCTTTCTTT. Protein sequence: CASSSDRDTEAFF. Complete variable domain (other parts from reference TRBV7-3 and TRBJ1-1): GAGVSQTPSNKVTEKGKYVELRCDPISGHTALYWYRQSLGQGPEFLIYFQGTGAADDSGLPNDRFFAVRPEGSVSTLKIQRTERGDSAVYLCASSSDRDTEAFFGQGTRLTVV.

This clone was seen a single time. This chain uses TRBV2 with TRBJ2-1, with TRBD2 matching over 9 bases. V was pared by 7 bases and J by 2 bases, with 9 bases of the junction left unmatched. The CDR3 spans 16 residues. CDR1 is SNHLY and CDR2 is FYNNEI in the germline V gene. The CDR3 DNA is TGTGCCAGCACCGAAGGGGCTAGCGGGGCCTACAATGAGCAGTTCTTC. This codes for CASTEGASGAYNEQFF. The full variable domain, with the rest looked up from reference TRBV2 and TRBJ2-1, is EPEVTQTPSHQVTQMGQEVILRCVPISNHLYFYWYRQILGQKVEFLVSFYNNEISEKSEIFDDQFSVERPDGSNFTLKIRSTKLEDSAMYFCASTEGASGAYNEQFFGPGTRLTVL.

The chain carries TRBV6-2 or TRBV6-3 and TRBJ1-1, with D possibly TRBD1 on 5 matching bases. CDR1 and CDR2 (germline): MNHEY, SVGEGT. V lost 0 bases and J 6 bases, leaving 11 bases between the germline ends. This CDR3 has 14 amino acids. The CDR3 loop reads CASSYSREEAEAFF. In DNA, the CDR3 is TGTGCCAGCAGTTACTCCAGGGAGGAGGCTGAAGCTTTCTTT.

The chain carries TRBV4-2 and TRBJ1-1; D gene uncertain. The CDR3 is 14 residues long. CDR1 and CDR2 (germline): LGHNA, YNFKEQ. V shed 0 bases and J shed 5 bases, with 10 bases lying between them. CDR3 loop: CASSQDPRGTEAFF. CDR3 bases: TGTGCCAGCAGCCAAGATCCCCGAGGTACTGAAGCTTTCTTT.

The J gene is TRBJ2-7, the V gene TRBV20-1; TRBD1 matches 8 bases. V lost 6 bases to trimming and J lost 5 bases; unmatched junction nucleotides: 3. Germline assignment: CDR1 DFQATT and CDR2 SNEGSKA (reference sequence). The CDR3 length is 11 residues. The CDR3 is CSAKDRDEQYF. In DNA, the CDR3 is TGCAGTGCCAAGGACAGGGACGAGCAGTACTTC.

This clone was counted once. This sequence joins TRBV28 and TRBJ1-3; no clear D. The CDR3 runs 17 residues. Deletions cut 4 bases from V and 0 bases from J, with 16 bases between. The germline gives CDR1 MDHEN, CDR2 SYDVKM. CDR3 DNA: TGTGCCAGCAGTTCTGCCGGTGGGCCCGTCTCTGGAAACACCATATATTTT. The encoded protein is CASSSAGGPVSGNTIYF.

This clone was counted between two and nine times. This chain connects TRBV6-5 to TRBJ1-1; 8 bases align to TRBD1. There are 15 residues in the CDR3. Germline loops: CDR1 MNHEY, CDR2 SVGAGI. V lost 4 bases, J lost 0 bases, and 4 bases stayed unmatched. Here the CDR3 reads CASSFGTGMNTEAFF. The CDR3 bases are TGTGCCAGCAGTTTCGGGACAGGTATGAACACTGAAGCTTTCTTT.

This rearrangement joins TRBV27 to TRBJ1-2; 8 nucleotides agree with TRBD1. Germline lookup yields CDR1 MNHEY and CDR2 SMNVEV (reference sequence). V was clipped by 3 bases and J by 3 bases; unmatched bases: 6. The CDR3 has 15 residues. CDR3 amino acids: CASSFRQGRHYGYTF. The DNA for the CDR3 is TGTGCCAGCAGTTTTCGACAGGGGAGGCACTATGGCTACACCTTC.

This chain links TRBV19 with TRBJ2-2; the D gene is possibly TRBD2 (7 bases). Trimming cost V 9 bases and J 5 bases, with 19 bases left between them. This CDR3 comprises 15 residues. In germline, CDR1 is LNHDA, CDR2 SQIVND (reference sequence). The CDR3 DNA reads as TGTGCCAGCTCCATGGGGGGGGGCCAAACCGGGGAGCTGTTTTTT. Its translation: CASSMGGGQTGELFF.

This chain connects TRBV19 to TRBJ2-2; D may be TRBD2 (6 bases). Germline CDR1 and CDR2: LNHDA and SQIVND (reference sequence). This CDR3 is built from 14 residues. V lost 9 bases, J lost 7 bases, and 18 bases lay in between. CDR3 coding DNA: TGTGCCAGCCGGGACTGGGGGGTGGACGGGGAGCTGTTTTTT. Encoded protein: CASRDWGVDGELFF.

This rearrangement joins TRBV7-2 to TRBJ2-5; D may be TRBD1 (6 bases). The CDR3 loop spans 15 amino acids. The ends were cut back, 1 base at V and 0 bases at J, with 9 bases in the middle. Germline CDR1 SGHTA, CDR2 FQGNSA. CDR3 sequence reads: CASSLVGQYQETQYF. The CDR3 bases are TGTGCCAGCAGCTTAGTGGGACAATACCAAGAGACCCAGTACTTC.

This clone was seen only a few times. The chain uses TRBV4-1 and TRBJ1-5; D unresolved. Trimming shortened V by 0 bases and J by 7 bases, and 19 bases separated the two germline ends. The CDR3 length is 17 residues. Germline V gene lookup returns CDR1 MGHRA and CDR2 YSYEKL. This CDR3 reads CASSQDAYSGVGQPQHF. CDR3 sequence (DNA): TGCGCCAGCAGCCAAGATGCGTATTCCGGGGTTGGGCAGCCCCAGCATTTT.

V is TRBV19 and J is TRBJ2-3; D is unclear. This CDR3 contains 12 residues. Trimming stripped 5 bases from V and 5 bases from J, with 8 bases between. Germline V gives CDR1 LNHDA, CDR2 SQIVND (reference sequence). CDR3 residues: CASSPPGDTQYF. The CDR3 DNA reads as TGTGCCAGTAGTCCGCCAGGAGATACGCAGTATTTT.

This clone was detected only a few times. The CDR3 is CASQRDLGRTDTQYF. In DNA, the CDR3 is TGTGCCAGCCAGAGAGACCTAGGGAGGACAGATACGCAGTATTTT. V is TRBV27 and J is TRBJ2-3; possibly TRBD2 for D (6 bases). The germline V gene has CDR1 MNHEY and CDR2 SMNVEV (reference sequence). The CDR3 runs to 15 residues. Trimming took 8 bases from V and 3 from J, leaving 18 bases between them.